This T cell receptor beta chain was identified during a study of T cells after yellow fever vaccination. Findings of the study overall: Only a minor proportion of clonotypes was detected across both CD4 and CD8 compartments.

This clonotype was seen more than once but under ten times. Its antigen is still unknown. Looked up from germline, CDR1 is SGDLS and CDR2 is YYNGEE. CDR3 length equals 15 residues. V shed 4 bases and J shed 6 bases, with 17 bases lying between them. TCRdb redid the calling of the 5' RACE reads with MiXCR, one entry per CDR3 protein. The table has nearly 350,000 distinct CDR3 sequences, around 8.1% seen once. The starting material was PBMCs, obtained 45 days after the first yellow fever vaccination. The rearrangement joins TRBV9 to TRBJ1-5, with no clear D. This receptor was obtained from a man between 18 and 29 years old who received the YFV17D yellow fever vaccine. CDR3 coding DNA: TGTGCCAGCAGCACCGAGGCGGAAAGCCGTCAGCCCCAGCATTTT. Its protein is CASSTEAESRQPQHF.